The next 24 T cell receptor beta chains were all read from a single sample in a study of cytomegalovirus exposure and HLA in healthy donors. The PCR was carried out with 60 Vbeta primers and 13 Jbeta primers. Here immunoSEQ multiplex PCR was the method, and the copy in TCRdb shows in-frame clones only, minus some. The data contain tens of thousands of clones, 65% to 80% of them singletons. Material for sequencing was PBMCs. These TCRs come from a man between 25 and 39 years old in good health and CMV-seropositive.

This chain connects TRBV19 to TRBJ1-2; D remains ambiguous. The V end was cut by 5 bases, the J end by 2 bases, with 15 bases between. CDR1 and CDR2 (germline): LNHDA, SQIVND (reference sequence). The CDR3 has 15 residues. The CDR3 DNA sequence: TGTGCCAGTAGTTCGGGATCGACGGTAAACTATGGCTACACCTTC. This codes for CASSSGSTVNYGYTF.

The J gene is TRBJ2-2, the V gene TRBV14; maybe TRBD2 (5 bases). The CDR3 is 15 residues long. Germline V lookup: CDR1 SGHDN, CDR2 FVKESK. The ends were cut back, 5 bases at V and 5 bases at J, with 15 bases in the middle. For the CDR3, the DNA is TGTGCCAGCAGCTCACAGTCCCCGGGGACCGGGGAGCTGTTTTTT. Translating gives CASSSQSPGTGELFF.

V gene TRBV5-4 combines with J gene TRBJ1-3, with D hard to call. The V gene's germline CDR1 is SGHNT and CDR2 YYREEE (reference sequence). The V gene lost 1 base and the J gene lost 4 bases, with 15 bases spanning the gap. The length of the CDR3 is 16 residues. The CDR3 region has the DNA TGTGCCAGCAGCTTGACAGCCGACCAGACCGGAAACACCATATATTTT. Translating it yields CASSLTADQTGNTIYF.

This clone was found once. This sequence joins TRBV28 and TRBJ1-4, with D perhaps matching TRBD1 (6 bases). Trimming stripped 3 bases from V and 9 bases from J, with 20 bases between. The CDR3 is 16 residues long. Germline V gene data show CDR1 as MDHEN and CDR2 as SYDVKM. The CDR3 spells CASSFSRTVLAQKLFF. In DNA, the CDR3 is TGTGCCAGCAGTTTCTCAAGGACAGTCCTCGCCCAAAAACTGTTTTTT.

The chain uses TRBV29-1 and TRBJ2-5, with D perhaps matching TRBD2 (7 bases). V was trimmed by 6 bases and J by 5 bases, leaving 16 bases between them. Per germline, CDR1 SQVTM and CDR2 ANQGSEA. This CDR3 contains 13 residues. CDR3 sequence (DNA): TGCAGCGTAGGGAGGGGGGGCCCGGAGACCCAGTACTTC. Protein product: CSVGRGGPETQYF.

This chain uses TRBV5-1 with TRBJ1-1; D may be TRBD1 (5 bases). This CDR3 region has 15 residues. The V and J ends lost 3 bases and 0 bases respectively, with 12 bases between them. CDR1 is SGHRS and CDR2 is YFSETQ in the germline V gene. CDR3 DNA sequence: TGCGCCAGCAGCTCAATCTCAGGGTTGAACACTGAAGCTTTCTTT. It codes for CASSSISGLNTEAFF.

The V call is TRBV4-1, the J call TRBJ2-5; 16 bases map to TRBD2. The trim removed 4 bases at V and 4 bases at J, leaving 3 bases unmatched. In germline, CDR1 is MGHRA, CDR2 YSYEKL. There are 16 residues in the CDR3. Written as DNA, the CDR3 is TGCGCCAGCAGCCGAGGGACTAGCGGGGGGGCAGAGACCCAGTACTTC. Translation gives CASSRGTSGGAETQYF.

This sequence joins TRBV10-1 and TRBJ1-4; 7 bases are a match to TRBD1. J was trimmed by 5 bases and V by 1 base; bases with no gene match: 7. CDR3 size: 16 residues. The germline V gene encodes CDR1 WNHNN and CDR2 SYGVQD (reference sequence). The CDR3 region has the DNA TGCGCCAGCAGTGAGTTGGAGGGGGCGAGGAATGAAAAACTGTTTTTT. Its protein is CASSELEGARNEKLFF.

The genes are TRBV7-8 and TRBJ1-4; tentative D call: TRBD1 (6 bases). This CDR3 is built from 14 residues. Germline V gives CDR1 SGHVS, CDR2 FQNEAQ. V was pared by 5 bases and J by 7 bases, with 14 bases between. This CDR3 is CASSLRDTSEKLFF. The CDR3 DNA follows: TGTGCCAGCAGCCTCCGGGACACGAGTGAAAAACTGTTTTTT.

This clone was seen a single time. This sequence joins TRBV11-3 and TRBJ2-3; 9 bases agree with TRBD1. The J segment lost 4 bases and the V segment lost 5 bases, leaving 10 bases of the junction unmatched. Germline values: CDR1 SGHNT, CDR2 YENEEA. This CDR3 comprises 16 residues. Here the CDR3 reads CASSRGLGQGADTQYF. CDR3 coding DNA: TGTGCCAGCAGCCGAGGCCTGGGACAGGGTGCAGATACGCAGTATTTT.

This clone was seen a handful of times. The V call is TRBV4-2, the J call TRBJ2-5; 8 bases fit TRBD2. Germline CDR1 reads LGHNA; CDR2 reads YNFKEQ. The V gene end was trimmed by 1 base and the J gene end by 2 bases; junction bases not matched to a gene: 3. The CDR3 spans 15 residues. The CDR3 sequence: CASSQGTSLQETQYF. The CDR3 DNA reads as TGTGCCAGCAGCCAAGGGACTAGCTTGCAAGAGACCCAGTACTTC.

The J gene is TRBJ2-2, the V gene TRBV7-3; D is perhaps TRBD1 (6 bases). There are 16 residues in the CDR3. V lost 2 bases and J lost 3, with 13 bases in between. CDR1 is SGHTA and CDR2 is FQGTGA in the germline V gene. The CDR3 DNA is TGTGCCAGCAGCTTATACAAACAGGGAGACACCGGGGAGCTGTTTTTT. Translation: CASSLYKQGDTGELFF.

This CDR3 reads CASSPLLQGPYEQYF. The DNA of the CDR3 is TGTGCCAGCTCACCATTACTACAGGGTCCCTACGAGCAGTACTTC. This chain connects TRBV18 to TRBJ2-7; the D gene is possibly TRBD1 (6 bases). Germline CDR1 is KGHSH and CDR2 is LQKENI. Between the trimmed V and J ends, which lost 2 bases and 2 bases, there was a span of 13 bases. The CDR3 covers 15 residues.

This sequence joins TRBV7-2 and TRBJ2-5; D is possibly TRBD2 (6 bases). Germline-derived CDR1 and CDR2 are SGHTA and FQGNSA. This CDR3 contains 13 residues. Trimming cost V 5 bases and J 2 bases, with 9 bases left between them. CDR3 sequence (DNA): TGTGCCAGCAGCCCCCGGGAGCAAGAGACCCAGTACTTC. Amino acids: CASSPREQETQYF. Full variable domain (rest looked up from reference TRBV7-2 and TRBJ2-5): GAGVSQSPSNKVTEKGKDVELRCDPISGHTALYWYRQSLGQGLEFLIYFQGNSAPDKSGLPSDRFSAERTGGSVSTLTIQRTQQEDSAVYLCASSPREQETQYFGPGTRLLVL.

The J gene is TRBJ1-2, the V gene TRBV7-2, with 10 bases lining up with TRBD1. The CDR3 has 14 amino acids. The germline V gene encodes CDR1 SGHTA and CDR2 FQGNSA. Trimming cost V 5 bases and J 3 bases; bases outside gene matches: 3. CDR3 nucleotides: TGTGCCAGCAGCGCGACAGGGGGCCACTATGGCTACACCTTC. Translation: CASSATGGHYGYTF.

A single count supports this clone. The chain combines TRBV5-6 with TRBJ1-4; TRBD1 agrees at 10 bases. V shed 2 bases and J 5 bases; nucleotides not matched to a gene: 3. Germline lookup yields CDR1 SGHDT and CDR2 YYEEEE. The CDR3 is made up of 15 amino acids. The CDR3: CASSFRDRGNEKLFF. The DNA of the CDR3 is TGTGCCAGCAGCTTCCGGGACAGGGGAAATGAAAAACTGTTTTTT.

The rearrangement uses TRBV7-2 and TRBJ1-2; TRBD1 aligns across 7 bases. J was trimmed by 0 bases and V by 6 bases; bases with no gene match: 7. The CDR3 has 15 residues. The V gene's germline CDR1 is SGHTA and CDR2 FQGNSA. CDR3 sequence (DNA): TGTGCCAGCAGTTGGACAGGCGCAGCTAACTATGGCTACACCTTC. This translates into CASSWTGAANYGYTF. The full variable domain, rest sourced from reference TRBV7-2 and TRBJ1-2, is GAGVSQSPSNKVTEKGKDVELRCDPISGHTALYWYRQSLGQGLEFLIYFQGNSAPDKSGLPSDRFSAERTGGSVSTLTIQRTQQEDSAVYLCASSWTGAANYGYTFGSGTRLTVV.

The rearrangement joins TRBV7-2 to TRBJ2-3; D perhaps matches TRBD2 (6 bases). The ends were cut back, 5 bases at V and 9 bases at J, with 18 bases in the middle. This CDR3 spans 14 amino acids. In germline, CDR1 is SGHTA, CDR2 FQGNSA. The CDR3 sequence is CASSTPRGRQTQYF. The CDR3 DNA reads TGTGCCAGCAGCACCCCGCGGGGAAGGCAGACGCAGTATTTT.

The rearrangement links TRBV10-2 to TRBJ2-1, with D unclear. Germline V CDR1 and CDR2: WSHSY, SAAADI. The CDR3 runs to 11 residues. V gave up 4 bases and J gave up 7 bases, with 5 bases separating them. As DNA, the CDR3 is TGCGCCAGCAGTGTTAGAAATGAGCAGTTCTTC. Its protein product is CASSVRNEQFF.

The rearrangement links TRBV5-4 to TRBJ1-2; no clear D. The germline CDR1 and CDR2 sequences are SGHNT and YYREEE (reference sequence). This CDR3 region has 13 residues. V lost 0 bases, J lost 3 bases, and 6 bases lay in between. The CDR3 DNA reads TGTGCCAGCAGCTTGGGCCAGGACTATGGCTACACCTTC. Protein: CASSLGQDYGYTF. The variable domain in full, completed from reference TRBV5-4 and TRBJ1-2, reads ETGVTQSPTHLIKTRGQQVTLRCSSQSGHNTVSWYQQALGQGPQFIFQYYREEENGRGNFPPRFSGLQFPNYSSELNVNALELDDSALYLCASSLGQDYGYTFGSGTRLTVV.

This clone was seen only once. This chain connects TRBV28 to TRBJ1-2; D might be TRBD1 (6 bases). The germline V and J ends were trimmed by 2 bases and 6 bases, with 13 bases remaining between them. CDR1 MDHEN and CDR2 SYDVKM come from the germline V gene. CDR3 length: 14 residues. The CDR3 protein is CASSLKGVFNGYTF. In DNA form, the CDR3 reads TGTGCCAGCAGTTTAAAGGGGGTGTTTAATGGCTACACCTTC.

The rearrangement joins TRBV28 to TRBJ2-2, with D perhaps matching TRBD2 (6 bases). V lost 7 bases, J lost 6 bases, and 9 bases lay in between. The germline V gene has CDR1 MDHEN and CDR2 SYDVKM. The CDR3 contains 12 residues. The CDR3 sequence: CASTGGPGELFF. Written as DNA, the CDR3 is TGTGCCAGCACCGGAGGGCCCGGGGAGCTGTTTTTT. The whole variable domain, remainder taken from reference TRBV28 and TRBJ2-2, is DVKVTQSSRYLVKRTGEKVFLECVQDMDHENMFWYRQDPGLGLRLIYFSYDVKMKEKGDIPEGYSVSREKKERFSLILESASTNQTSMYLCASTGGPGELFFGEGSRLTVL.

J is TRBJ2-2 and V is TRBV19, with TRBD1 as a possible D gene (5 bases). The CDR3 is 14 amino acids. The germline V gene encodes CDR1 LNHDA and CDR2 SQIVND (reference sequence). V lost 8 bases and J lost 5, with 15 bases in between. CDR3 residues: CASSEGAWTGELFF. In nucleotides, the CDR3 is TGTGCCAGTTCGGAAGGGGCATGGACCGGGGAGCTGTTTTTT.

This clone has more than one count but fewer than ten. The chain links TRBV6-5 to TRBJ1-1; D uncertain. The CDR3 is made up of 14 amino acids. The germline gives CDR1 MNHEY, CDR2 SVGAGI. V dropped 4 bases and J dropped 4 bases, with 13 bases sitting between them. The CDR3 protein is CASSSYYSATEAFF. The DNA for the CDR3 is TGTGCCAGCAGTTCGTATTACTCCGCCACTGAAGCTTTCTTT.